This T cell receptor beta chain comes out of a study of beta chain features in type 1 diabetes. Each population that was sorted was more than 98% pure. Expressed TCRB transcripts got sequenced, as all isolated RNA was reverse transcribed. Reads from naive, central memory and regulatory T cell samples averaged roughly 3.6 million. Assay: immunoSEQ multiplex PCR; the TCRdb copy retains only in-frame clones and omits some. Here the sample spans roughly 300,000 clones, roughly 15% being singletons. V lost 4 bases, J lost 0 bases, and 5 bases stayed unmatched. This CDR3 region has 15 residues. Germline CDR1 is LNHDA and CDR2 is SQIVND (reference sequence). This clone was detected only a few times.

The source of this sequence is a young man in good health. V gene TRBV19 combines with J gene TRBJ2-7; 8 bases line up with TRBD2. Sequenced: central memory CD4+ T cells from blood. The CDR3 nucleotides are TGTGCCAGTAGTAGTAGCGGGGCCTACTCCTACGAGCAGTACTTC. It translates to CASSSSGAYSYEQYF.